One and the same sample provided the 26 T cell receptor beta chains below, sequenced in a study of cytomegalovirus exposure and HLA in healthy donors. With 60 Vbeta and 13 Jbeta primers, the PCR was carried out. Profiled with immunoSEQ multiplex PCR; TCRdb holds only in-frame clones, not every one. The sample holds more than 140,000 clones; just under 85% are singletons and the top ten take approximately 1.9%. The sequenced sample consisted of PBMCs. These receptors originate from a woman aged 40 to 50 in good health and CMV-seronegative.

Notes on this clone: This same CDR3 is encoded by further DNA sequences in the sample. V is TRBV18 and J is TRBJ2-3, with D hard to call. V lost 1 base, J lost 6 bases, and 5 bases lay in between. Per germline, CDR1 KGHSH and CDR2 LQKENI. The CDR3 sequence is 12 residues long. CDR3 residues: CASSPLRDTQYF. CDR3 sequence (DNA): TGTGCCAGCTCACCACTCAGGGATACGCAGTATTTT.

This clone was seen a few times. J is TRBJ2-1 and V is TRBV5-1; the match to TRBD2 covers 14 bases. Losses at the gene ends were 4 bases for V and 9 bases for J; bases not matched to a gene: 12. CDR1 and CDR2 (germline): SGHRS, YFSETQ. This CDR3 has 17 amino acids. The DNA of the CDR3 is TGCGCCAGCAGCCCCGGACTAGCGGGAGGCCTCAGTGCTGAGCAGTTCTTC. It yields the protein CASSPGLAGGLSAEQFF.

This clone turned up a few times. This chain links TRBV4-3 with TRBJ2-1, with TRBD1 matching over 9 bases. The V gene's germline CDR1 is LGHNA and CDR2 YSLEER. Trimming took 4 bases from V and 6 from J; bases not matched to a gene: 10. The CDR3 spans 16 residues. The CDR3: CASSPSGTGRGNEQFF. DNA for the CDR3: TGCGCCAGCAGCCCTTCCGGGACAGGGAGAGGCAATGAGCAGTTCTTC.

The chain links TRBV10-3 to TRBJ1-2, with 7 bases that match TRBD1. The germline V gene has CDR1 ENHRY and CDR2 SYGVKD. Germline trimming cut 6 bases from V and 5 bases from J; bases unmatched to any gene: 18. The CDR3 totals 17 residues. This CDR3 reads CAIRADRAKTGWYGYTF. CDR3 coding DNA: TGTGCCATCAGGGCCGATAGAGCGAAGACAGGGTGGTATGGCTACACCTTC.

The chain is built from TRBV6-1 and TRBJ1-3; D not resolved. Germline CDR1 is MNHNS and CDR2 is SASEGT. Trimming pared 5 bases from V and 4 bases from J, leaving 15 bases between. The CDR3 has 15 residues. CDR3 nucleotide sequence: TGTGCCAGCAGTATGATGTCTAGTGAGGGAAACACCATATATTTT. Its translation is CASSMMSSEGNTIYF.

This clone showed up just once. This chain joins TRBV4-2 and TRBJ2-3, with D tentatively TRBD1 (5 bases). The germline gives CDR1 LGHNA, CDR2 YNFKEQ. The CDR3 totals 17 residues. V gave up 1 base and J gave up 0 bases, with 14 bases separating them. The chain's CDR3 is CASSQAPVGASTDTQYF. Here the CDR3 DNA reads TGTGCCAGCAGCCAAGCCCCCGTTGGGGCTAGCACAGATACGCAGTATTTT.

This chain connects TRBV18 to TRBJ2-1, with TRBD2 identical over 8 bases. The junction had 6 bases not matched to a gene; V was cut back by 6 bases and J by 5 bases. Germline values: CDR1 KGHSH, CDR2 LQKENI. The CDR3 is 14 residues long. The CDR3 loop is CASSQLAENNEQFF. The CDR3 nucleotides are TGTGCCAGCTCGCAACTAGCGGAGAACAATGAGCAGTTCTTC.

The chain couples TRBV7-9 to TRBJ2-7; 9 bases match TRBD2. J gave up 6 bases and V 1 base, and 10 bases lay outside the gene matches. The CDR3 loop spans 16 amino acids. Germline-derived CDR1 and CDR2 are SEHNR and FQNEAQ (reference sequence). CDR3 DNA: TGTGCCAGCAGCTTAGGACTAGCGGAGCCCTTCGCCGAGCAGTACTTC. This encodes CASSLGLAEPFAEQYF.

Concerning this clone: At one of its ends the junction is not consistent with the germline gene, which may arise from a read error. This sequence joins TRBV7-9 and TRBJ2-7, with TRBD2 matching over 8 bases. Germline CDR1 and CDR2: SEHNR and FQNEAQ (reference sequence). This CDR3 spans 15 amino acids. The CDR3 region is CSSSFRRGDSYEQYF. Written as DNA, the CDR3 is TGTTCCAGCAGCTTCCGGCGGGGGGACTCCTACGAGCAGTACTTC.

This clone was counted between two and nine times. The rearrangement links TRBV6-5 to TRBJ1-1; D call uncertain. CDR3 length equals 15 residues. The V gene lost 0 bases and the J gene lost 3 bases, with 11 bases spanning the gap. The germline gives CDR1 MNHEY, CDR2 SVGAGI. This CDR3 is CASSYSPVLHTEAFF. The CDR3 DNA sequence: TGTGCCAGCAGTTACTCGCCTGTACTTCACACTGAAGCTTTCTTT.

To note about this clone: Other DNA sequences in the same sample also yield this CDR3. The V call is TRBV9, the J call TRBJ2-1; D is uncertain. This CDR3 has 10 amino acids. Germline CDR1 reads SGDLS; CDR2 reads YYNGEE. The V and J ends lost 6 bases and 5 bases respectively, with 3 bases between them. This CDR3 reads CASTDNEQFF. The CDR3, as DNA: TGTGCCAGCACGGACAATGAGCAGTTCTTC.

The V call is TRBV11-1, the J call TRBJ1-1; D possibly corresponds to TRBD1 (5 bases). CDR1 and CDR2 from the germline V gene are SGHAT and FQDESV (reference sequence). Trimming removed 3 bases at V and 1 base at J, with 6 bases between. The CDR3 runs 13 residues. CDR3 DNA: TGTGCCAGCAGCTTCACAGGGAACACTGAAGCTTTCTTT. Translating it yields CASSFTGNTEAFF.

The chain uses TRBV4-1 and TRBJ2-7; D perhaps matches TRBD1 (5 bases). Germline V lookup: CDR1 MGHRA, CDR2 YSYEKL. Deletions cut 1 base from V and 5 bases from J, with 12 bases between. There are 14 residues in the CDR3. The DNA for the CDR3 is TGCGCCAGCAGCCAAGTTGGGCCAGGGAACGAGCAGTACTTC. Protein product: CASSQVGPGNEQYF.

Here the CDR3 DNA reads TGTGCCAGCAGATCGGGACAGGGGGGATACAATGAGCAGTTCTTC. Protein: CASRSGQGGYNEQFF. This sequence joins TRBV6-5 and TRBJ2-1, with 11 nucleotides matching TRBD1. V lost 6 bases and J lost 4; bases outside the gene matches: 5. Germline CDR1 reads MNHEY; CDR2 reads SVGAGI. There are 15 residues in the CDR3.

The count of this clone is one. The gene calls are TRBV7-6 and TRBJ2-3; 15 bases map to TRBD2. The V segment lost 3 bases and the J segment 6 bases; nucleotides outside the gene matches: 7. Germline V CDR1 and CDR2: SGHVS, FNYEAQ. The CDR3 is 17 amino acids. CDR3 DNA: TGTGCCAGCAGCTTGGGGACTAGCGGGAGGTTGGGGGATACGCAGTATTTT. Its protein is CASSLGTSGRLGDTQYF. The whole variable domain, filled in from reference TRBV7-6 and TRBJ2-3, reads GAGVSQSPRYKVTKRGQDVALRCDPISGHVSLYWYRQALGQGPEFLTYFNYEAQQDKSGLPNDRFSAERPEGSISTLTIQRTEQRDSAMYRCASSLGTSGRLGDTQYFGPGTRLTVL.

Here the CDR3 DNA reads TGCGCCAGCAGCCAGGGGCAGGGGCTTTTTGGAAACACCATATATTTT. It translates to CASSQGQGLFGNTIYF. This chain connects TRBV4-1 to TRBJ1-3, with a weak D call TRBD1 (6 bases). V was shortened by 3 bases and J by 3 bases, with 15 bases between the two germline ends. There are 16 residues in the CDR3. In germline, CDR1 is MGHRA, CDR2 YSYEKL.

This clone was picked up a small number of times. This chain connects TRBV19 to TRBJ1-1; D not resolved. The CDR3 has 11 residues. In germline, CDR1 is LNHDA, CDR2 SQIVND (reference sequence). The V end lost 5 bases, the J end lost 8 bases, and 9 bases lay between the germline ends. The CDR3 nucleotides read TGTGCCAGTAGTTATATGGCAGAAGCTTTCTTT. This codes for CASSYMAEAFF.

J is TRBJ2-3 and V is TRBV7-2; 10 nucleotides match TRBD1. In germline, CDR1 is SGHTA, CDR2 FQGNSA. The CDR3 covers 16 residues. Germline trimming cut 5 bases from V and 5 bases from J; bases unmatched to any gene: 10. CDR3 amino acids: CASSTAGTGVIDTQYF. The CDR3 DNA is TGTGCCAGCAGCACGGCCGGGACAGGGGTTATAGATACGCAGTATTTT.

This clone was observed once. V and J are TRBV7-8 and TRBJ2-2; D perhaps matches TRBD1 (6 bases). V was trimmed by 5 bases and J by 5 bases, leaving 12 bases between them. Germline CDR1 is SGHVS and CDR2 is FQNEAQ. This CDR3 is built from 14 residues. CDR3 residues: CASSPSTGTGELFF. Here the CDR3 DNA reads TGTGCCAGCAGCCCGTCGACAGGAACCGGGGAGCTGTTTTTT. Looking up the rest from reference TRBV7-8 and TRBJ2-2 gives the full variable domain: GAGVSQSPRYKVAKRGQDVALRCDPISGHVSLFWYQQALGQGPEFLTYFQNEAQLDKSGLPSDRFFAERPEGSVSTLKIQRTQQEDSAVYLCASSPSTGTGELFFGEGSRLTVL.

This chain uses TRBV2 with TRBJ1-5, with 8 nucleotides matching TRBD1. The germline gives CDR1 SNHLY, CDR2 FYNNEI. The CDR3 has 16 residues. V dropped 6 bases and J dropped 2; count of bases not matched to a gene: 9. In DNA form, the CDR3 reads TGTGCCAGCAGGCCGACAGGGGTTTTCGGCAATCAGCCCCAGCATTTT. It translates to CASRPTGVFGNQPQHF. Full variable domain (missing parts from reference TRBV2 and TRBJ1-5): EPEVTQTPSHQVTQMGQEVILRCVPISNHLYFYWYRQILGQKVEFLVSFYNNEISEKSEIFDDQFSVERPDGSNFTLKIRSTKLEDSAMYFCASRPTGVFGNQPQHFGDGTRLSIL.

The chain couples TRBV9 to TRBJ2-2; 9 nucleotides line up with TRBD2. The CDR3 is made up of 16 amino acids. Germline loops: CDR1 SGDLS, CDR2 YYNGEE. The V gene end was trimmed by 5 bases and the J gene end by 6 bases; junction bases not matched to a gene: 11. Here the CDR3 DNA reads TGTGCCAGCAGTGCCCAAGCGGGAGGTCTCGCCGGGGAGCTGTTTTTT. Translation gives CASSAQAGGLAGELFF.

The genes are TRBV6-5 and TRBJ2-1; D is possibly TRBD1 (6 bases). Trimming shortened V by 6 bases and J by 2 bases, and 11 bases separated the two germline ends. CDR3 length: 14 amino acids. Germline V gene lookup returns CDR1 MNHEY and CDR2 SVGAGI. Written as DNA, the CDR3 is TGTGCCAGCAGCCGCAGGGGAGCCTACAATGAGCAGTTCTTC. It specifies CASSRRGAYNEQFF.

V usage is TRBV5-8 and J usage is TRBJ1-5; possible D gene TRBD1, 5 bases. The CDR3 loop spans 18 amino acids. The germline V gene encodes CDR1 SGHTS and CDR2 YDEGEE. Trimming cost V 4 bases and J 0 bases, with 20 bases left between them. Written as DNA, the CDR3 is TGTGCCAGCAGCCCGCGTCCAGGGCAAATTTATAGCAATCAGCCCCAGCATTTT. Its protein product is CASSPRPGQIYSNQPQHF.

The V call is TRBV5-1, the J call TRBJ2-7, with a possible D match to TRBD1 (5 bases). Per the germline V gene, CDR1 is SGHRS and CDR2 is YFSETQ. The CDR3 sequence is 17 residues long. Trimming left V 4 bases short and J 0 bases short, with 20 bases between. As DNA, the CDR3 is TGCGCCAGCAGCCCAGGCGGAACAGGATGGCTCTCCTACGAGCAGTACTTC. Translation gives CASSPGGTGWLSYEQYF.

This chain joins TRBV5-6 and TRBJ2-7, with D unresolved. The V end lost 0 bases, the J end lost 3 bases, and 10 bases lay between the germline ends. CDR1 is SGHDT and CDR2 is YYEEEE in the germline V gene. This CDR3 is built from 14 residues. The CDR3, as DNA: TGTGCCAGCAGCTTGGGTTTAAGAGACTACGAGCAGTACTTC. This sequence encodes CASSLGLRDYEQYF. Looking up the rest from reference TRBV5-6 and TRBJ2-7 gives the full variable domain: DAGVTQSPTHLIKTRGQQVTLRCSPKSGHDTVSWYQQALGQGPQFIFQYYEEEERQRGNFPDRFSGHQFPNYSSELNVNALLLGDSALYLCASSLGLRDYEQYFGPGTRLTVT.

The chain's CDR3 is CASSIQGAGYEQYF. As DNA, the CDR3 is TGTGCCAGTAGTATCCAGGGGGCAGGGTACGAGCAGTACTTC. The rearrangement joins TRBV19 to TRBJ2-7; TRBD1 matches 8 bases. J gave up 4 bases and V 3 bases, and 5 bases lay outside the gene matches. The CDR3 loop spans 14 amino acids. The V gene's germline CDR1 is LNHDA and CDR2 SQIVND (reference sequence).